These 32 T cell receptor beta chains share one sample of origin, sequenced in a study of shared clonotypes between healthy human individuals. Some clones are missing from TCRdb's copy, which holds only in-frame ones; the method was immunoSEQ multiplex PCR. The repertoire holds fewer than 850,000 clones, with less than 95% as singletons. Input material: memory CD8+ T cells from PBMCs. Subset indicated: CD45RO+ cells pooled with CCR7-negative TemRA cells. These receptors came from a man younger than 30 in good health. Some clones in this sample may be carry-over from other donors' samples.

The J gene is TRBJ2-1, the V gene TRBV7-9; 12 bases line up with TRBD2. With V trimmed by 4 bases and J by 5 bases, 3 bases remained unmatched. The length of the CDR3 is 15 residues. Germline CDR1 is SEHNR and CDR2 is FQNEAQ (reference sequence). The CDR3 loop is CASSSTSGSDNEQFF. The CDR3 bases are TGTGCCAGCAGCTCGACTAGCGGGAGTGACAATGAGCAGTTCTTC.

This clone has just one count. V and J are TRBV7-9 and TRBJ2-2; D is uncertain. This CDR3 is built from 13 residues. V was pared by 5 bases and J by 5 bases, with 9 bases between. CDR1 SEHNR and CDR2 FQNEAQ come from the germline V gene (reference sequence). In DNA form, the CDR3 reads TGTGCCAGCAGCCCAACCAAAACCGGGGAGCTGTTTTTT. This sequence encodes CASSPTKTGELFF.

The J gene is TRBJ2-1, the V gene TRBV2; 13 nucleotides match TRBD2. The V gene end was trimmed by 8 bases and the J gene end by 2 bases; junction bases not matched to a gene: 3. This CDR3 region has 15 residues. The germline CDR1 and CDR2 sequences are SNHLY and FYNNEI. The CDR3 reads CASHTSGRAYNEQFF. In nucleotides, the CDR3 is TGTGCCAGCCATACTAGCGGGAGGGCCTACAATGAGCAGTTCTTC.

This clone was observed a handful of times. The chain combines TRBV19 with TRBJ1-1; D gene unclear. This CDR3 has 15 amino acids. V dropped 5 bases and J dropped 0 bases, with 13 bases sitting between them. Germline V gene sequence: CDR1 LNHDA, CDR2 SQIVND (reference sequence). The CDR3 DNA reads as TGTGCCAGTAGTTCCTCGGACTTCCTGAACACTGAAGCTTTCTTT. Its protein product is CASSSSDFLNTEAFF.

This rearrangement joins TRBV4-2 to TRBJ2-3; the D is unclear. Trimming left V 1 base short and J 5 bases short, with 10 bases between. This CDR3 has 14 residues. Germline V gene data show CDR1 as LGHNA and CDR2 as YNFKEQ. CDR3 loop: CASSQVGEEDTQYF. The CDR3 bases are TGTGCCAGCAGCCAAGTTGGAGAGGAAGATACGCAGTATTTT.

The rearrangement uses TRBV4-3 and TRBJ1-5; TRBD1 matches 9 bases. V shed 0 bases, J shed 16 bases, and the junction held 16 bases outside the gene matches. The CDR3 runs to 16 residues. CDR1 is LGHNA, CDR2 YSLEER, per germline. CDR3 in amino acids: CASSQDGGTGSLEKHF. The CDR3 DNA is TGCGCCAGCAGCCAAGATGGCGGGACAGGGTCGCTGGAAAAACATTTT.

This clone came up once. The chain has TRBV18 and TRBJ1-5; possibly TRBD1 for D (6 bases). Trimming left V 2 bases short and J 1 base short, with 9 bases between. The CDR3 spans 15 residues. Per the germline V gene, CDR1 is KGHSH and CDR2 is LQKENI. The CDR3 DNA sequence: TGTGCCAGCTCACCAGGGAGGGGGAGCAATCAGCCCCAGCATTTT. Its protein is CASSPGRGSNQPQHF.

The V call is TRBV7-9, the J call TRBJ2-5; 10 nucleotides align to TRBD2. V gave up 7 bases and J gave up 4 bases; unmatched junction bases: 3. Germline loops: CDR1 SEHNR, CDR2 FQNEAQ (reference sequence). The CDR3 totals 13 residues. The DNA for the CDR3 is TGTGCCAGCATAGTAGCGGGAGGAGAGACCCAGTACTTC. Translated: CASIVAGGETQYF.

The V and J genes are TRBV9 and TRBJ1-2; D unresolved. This CDR3 is built from 15 residues. Trimming took off 0 bases at V and 6 bases at J, with 15 bases between the two ends. The germline V gene encodes CDR1 SGDLS and CDR2 YYNGEE. CDR3 DNA sequence: TGTGCCAGCAGCGTAGCGCTGGGATCTTCGAATGGCTACACCTTC. This translates into CASSVALGSSNGYTF.

Points on this clone: Other DNA sequences from this sample encode an identical CDR3 as well. V gene TRBV27 combines with J gene TRBJ2-7; TRBD1 aligns across 9 bases. The V and J ends lost 6 bases and 3 bases, in that order; junction bases with no gene match: 6. Germline assignment: CDR1 MNHEY and CDR2 SMNVEV (reference sequence). CDR3 length equals 14 residues. The CDR3 DNA sequence: TGTGCCAGCAGCTTCGGGACAGGGATCTACGAGCAGTACTTC. Translation: CASSFGTGIYEQYF.

This rearrangement joins TRBV13 to TRBJ2-2; TRBD1 matches 9 bases. The CDR3 is made up of 16 amino acids. Losses at the gene ends were 5 bases for V and 11 bases for J; bases not matched to a gene: 15. Germline V gene sequence: CDR1 PRHDT, CDR2 FYEKMQ (reference sequence). CDR3 sequence (DNA): TGTGCCAGCAGCCCTTTAGGACAGGGGCCGTTGGTTGAGCTGTTTTTT. Amino acids: CASSPLGQGPLVELFF.

J is TRBJ1-3 and V is TRBV7-8, with D possibly matching TRBD1 (6 bases). Germline loops: CDR1 SGHVS, CDR2 FQNEAQ. The V gene lost 5 bases and the J gene lost 0 bases, with 14 bases spanning the gap. The CDR3 is made up of 16 amino acids. CDR3 protein: CASSANRASSGNTIYF. DNA of the CDR3: TGTGCCAGCAGCGCAAACAGGGCGAGCTCTGGAAACACCATATATTTT. Filled out from reference TRBV7-8 and TRBJ1-3, the complete variable domain reads GAGVSQSPRYKVAKRGQDVALRCDPISGHVSLFWYQQALGQGPEFLTYFQNEAQLDKSGLPSDRFFAERPEGSVSTLKIQRTQQEDSAVYLCASSANRASSGNTIYFGEGSWLTVV.

The chain is built from TRBV28 and TRBJ2-2; 9 nucleotides match TRBD1. The ends lost 3 bases at V and 1 base at J; junction bases unmatched: 6. Germline V gene lookup returns CDR1 MDHEN and CDR2 SYDVKM. The CDR3 consists of 17 residues. The CDR3 DNA reads as TGTGCCAGCAGTTTTCAGCCGGGACAGGGGAACACCGGGGAGCTGTTTTTT. Translated: CASSFQPGQGNTGELFF.

This chain uses TRBV27 with TRBJ2-6; D possibly corresponds to TRBD1 (6 bases). Germline CDR1 reads MNHEY; CDR2 reads SMNVEV (reference sequence). V was pared by 7 bases and J by 1 base, with 11 bases between. The CDR3 contains 15 residues. The CDR3 loop reads CASTATGSGANVLTF. Written as DNA, the CDR3 is TGTGCCAGCACCGCCACAGGGTCTGGGGCCAACGTCCTGACTTTC.

The genes are TRBV28 and TRBJ1-1; unclear D gene. This CDR3 is 13 amino acids long. Germline loops: CDR1 MDHEN, CDR2 SYDVKM. Between the trimmed V and J ends, which lost 7 bases and 1 base, there was a span of 10 bases. CDR3 residues: CASNIRGNTEAFF. The CDR3 DNA reads TGTGCCAGCAACATCCGTGGGAACACTGAAGCTTTCTTT.

The CDR3 spells CASSLGYRERTEAFF. The CDR3, as DNA: TGTGCCAGCAGCTTAGGTTACAGGGAGAGGACTGAAGCTTTCTTT. The gene calls are TRBV11-2 and TRBJ1-1; D might be TRBD1 (6 bases). CDR3 length: 15 amino acids. V was shortened by 1 base and J by 5 bases, with 14 bases between the two germline ends. Germline CDR1 SGHAT, CDR2 FQNNGV. Supplemented by reference TRBV11-2 and TRBJ1-1, the full variable domain reads EAGVAQSPRYKIIEKRQSVAFWCNPISGHATLYWYQQILGQGPKLLIQFQNNGVVDDSQLPKDRFSAERLKGVDSTLKIQPAKLEDSAVYLCASSLGYRERTEAFFGQGTRLTVV.

This chain connects TRBV9 to TRBJ2-7, with D unresolved. CDR1 is SGDLS and CDR2 is YYNGEE in the germline V gene. The CDR3 length is 13 residues. Trimming removed 0 bases from V and 2 bases from J, with 6 bases in between. The CDR3 spells CASSVGNPYEQYF. CDR3 nucleotide sequence: TGTGCCAGCAGCGTAGGTAACCCCTACGAGCAGTACTTC.

About this clone: One end of the junction varies from germline; a read error may be responsible. V is TRBV6-1 and J is TRBJ1-5; tentatively, D is TRBD1 (5 bases). The CDR3 runs 16 residues. The germline CDR1 and CDR2 sequences are MNHNS and SASEGT. This CDR3 is CAISESSGKGHQPQHF. The CDR3 DNA reads as TGTGCCATCAGTGAGTCCTCAGGGAAAGGGCATCAGCCCCAGCATTTT.

The V call is TRBV9, the J call TRBJ2-7; 8 bases are shared with TRBD2. Germline V gene lookup returns CDR1 SGDLS and CDR2 YYNGEE. This CDR3 is 14 amino acids long. V lost 0 bases to trimming and J lost 5 bases; unmatched junction nucleotides: 4. In DNA form, the CDR3 reads TGTGCCAGCAGCGTAGCGGGAGGGTACCACGAGCAGTACTTC. Its protein product is CASSVAGGYHEQYF.

The genes are TRBV29-1 and TRBJ2-2, with 8 bases that match TRBD1. The junction had 6 bases not matched to a gene; V was cut back by 5 bases and J by 4 bases. Germline CDR1 is SQVTM and CDR2 is ANQGSEA. CDR3 length: 14 residues. The CDR3, as DNA: TGCAGCGTTTATGGCAGGGGGCGCACCGGGGAGCTGTTTTTT. It specifies CSVYGRGRTGELFF.

The gene calls are TRBV7-9 and TRBJ2-7; no reliable D call. Germline V lookup: CDR1 SEHNR, CDR2 FQNEAQ (reference sequence). CDR3 length equals 13 residues. Trimming took off 6 bases at V and 4 bases at J, with 13 bases between the two ends. The CDR3 sequence is CASSSAPRYEQYF. The CDR3 nucleotides read TGTGCCAGCAGTTCGGCACCGAGGTACGAGCAGTACTTC.

CDR3: CASSYDRATGELFF. The CDR3 DNA reads as TGTGCCAGCAGTTACGACAGGGCGACCGGGGAGCTGTTTTTT. The rearrangement uses TRBV6-6 and TRBJ2-2, with 7 bases fitting TRBD1. The CDR3 extends over 14 amino acids. The germline V gene encodes CDR1 MNHNY and CDR2 SVGAGI (reference sequence). Unmatched junction bases numbered 2, after V lost 2 bases and J lost 5 bases.

The chain carries TRBV4-3 and TRBJ2-7; D is unresolved. Germline CDR1 and CDR2: LGHNA and YSLEER. The CDR3 sequence is 15 residues long. V was cut by 0 bases and J by 1 base, with 10 bases left in between. The CDR3 coding sequence is TGCGCCAGCAGCCAAGATCGAGGATATTCCTACGAGCAGTACTTC. It translates to CASSQDRGYSYEQYF.

The chain links TRBV7-9 to TRBJ1-2; 7 bases map to TRBD1. Losses at the gene ends were 5 bases for V and 5 bases for J; bases not matched to a gene: 8. Germline V gene lookup returns CDR1 SEHNR and CDR2 FQNEAQ (reference sequence). This CDR3 is 14 amino acids long. The CDR3 sequence is CASSAFTGEYGYTF. DNA for the CDR3: TGTGCCAGCAGCGCATTTACAGGGGAGTATGGCTACACCTTC.

The chain has TRBV29-1 and TRBJ2-1; D ambiguous. Germline CDR1 SQVTM, CDR2 ANQGSEA. Between the trimmed V and J ends, which lost 4 bases and 9 bases, there was a span of 10 bases. The CDR3 has 11 residues. The CDR3 loop reads CSVVRGGEQFF. CDR3 DNA sequence: TGCAGCGTTGTTAGAGGTGGTGAGCAGTTCTTC.

The chain employs TRBV21-1 and TRBJ2-7; the table calls TRBD1, which could not be checked here. TRBV21-1 corresponds to a pseudogene. The CDR3 totals 18 residues. The CDR3 DNA follows: TGTGCCAGCAGCAATGGTCAAGGGGGAGACAGGGTCACCTACGAGCAGTACTTC. This encodes CASSNGQGGDRVTYEQYF.

V is TRBV15 and J is TRBJ2-1, with 14 nucleotides matching TRBD2. The junction had 0 bases not matched to a gene; V was cut back by 5 bases and J by 3 bases. Germline CDR1 LNHNV, CDR2 YYDKDF (reference sequence). The length of the CDR3 is 15 residues. The CDR3 DNA follows: TGTGCCACCAGCGGGACTAGCGGGAGCTACAATGAGCAGTTCTTC. It encodes CATSGTSGSYNEQFF.

The chain combines TRBV9 with TRBJ1-1, with D possibly being TRBD1 (5 bases). This CDR3 is built from 14 residues. V was shortened by 2 bases and J by 1 base, with 9 bases between the two germline ends. Germline V gene data show CDR1 as SGDLS and CDR2 as YYNGEE. CDR3 in DNA: TGTGCCAGCAGCGTTGGACACACGAACACTGAAGCTTTCTTT. This sequence encodes CASSVGHTNTEAFF.

This chain uses TRBV7-2 with TRBJ1-5, with D uncertain. V shed 2 bases and J shed 0 bases, with 14 bases lying between them. Germline CDR1 is SGHTA and CDR2 is FQGNSA. There are 17 residues in the CDR3. The CDR3 protein is CASSLLRSYNSNQPQHF. CDR3 nucleotides: TGTGCCAGCAGCTTATTGCGGTCATACAATAGCAATCAGCCCCAGCATTTT.

This clone was detected once. This chain links TRBV7-9 with TRBJ2-2; possibly TRBD1 for D (7 bases). Trimming pared 3 bases from V and 1 base from J, leaving 12 bases between. The CDR3 spans 16 residues. The V gene's germline CDR1 is SEHNR and CDR2 FQNEAQ (reference sequence). CDR3 residues: CASSFRQGGNTGELFF. DNA of the CDR3: TGTGCCAGCAGCTTTCGTCAGGGGGGGAACACCGGGGAGCTGTTTTTT.

The chain recombines TRBV2 with TRBJ1-1; 7 nucleotides line up with TRBD1. The CDR3 runs to 15 residues. Trimming cost V 4 bases and J 3 bases; bases outside gene matches: 8. The germline CDR1 and CDR2 sequences are SNHLY and FYNNEI. CDR3 coding DNA: TGTGCCAGCAGTGGTAAAGACAGGGTTTACACTGAAGCTTTCTTT. It codes for CASSGKDRVYTEAFF.

This chain links TRBV27 with TRBJ1-1; D is undetermined. The CDR3 has 14 amino acids. V was trimmed by 4 bases and J by 5 bases, leaving 14 bases between them. Germline loops: CDR1 MNHEY, CDR2 SMNVEV (reference sequence). This chain's CDR3 is CASSWTRGDTEAFF. The CDR3, as DNA: TGTGCCAGCAGTTGGACCCGGGGTGATACTGAAGCTTTCTTT.